This TCR beta chain was retrieved from a study of CD8+CD57+ T cells in acquired aplastic anemia. Study overall: The DNA of sorted CD4+ and CD8+ cells averaged roughly 3.2 ug.

Only patients with CD8+CD57+ cell expansion on flow cytometry were chosen for sequencing. Severe acquired aplastic anemia was the diagnosis recorded for all patients. The study sampled blood from patients who had received no therapy. Germline CDR1 is KGHSH and CDR2 is LQKENI. The CDR3 is 19 residues long. The junction had 11 bases not matched to a gene; V was cut back by 2 bases and J by 2 bases. Genomic DNA, serving as template, underwent TCR beta VDJ and CDR3 profiling. TCRdb analysed the reads with MiXCR anew, one entry per CDR3 protein. Found here are about 470,000 distinct CDR3 sequences, around 33% of them singletons; the top ten hold roughly 0.89%. The table lists this clonotype with a count of one.

V gene TRBV18 combines with J gene TRBJ2-2; 10 positions match TRBD2. The sequenced sample was sorted CD4+, CD8+, or CD8+CD57+ T cells (not recorded which) from PBMCs. The origin of this receptor is a human donor with aplastic anemia. CDR3 coding DNA: TGTGCCAGCTCACCATCAGTTTATCGACTAGCGGGTAACACCGGGGAGCTGTTTTTT. Translating gives CASSPSVYRLAGNTGELFF.